The entry below describes one TCR beta chain. This record belongs to a study of T cells in Graves' hyperthyroidism and ophthalmopathy. Diagnosis rested on symptoms, serum thyroxine and TRAb, thyroid ultrasound, and orbital computed tomography. Authors of the study amplified TCR beta CDR3 regions from RNA transcripts. First-round RT-PCR with HTBI primers amplified the TCR CDR3 region. MiXCR was run by TCRdb on the multiplex PCR reads, yielding one entry per CDR3 protein. The repertoire consists of about 740,000 distinct CDR3 sequences, with around 15% occurring once and the leading ten covering roughly 10%. There are 17 residues in the CDR3. CDR1 and CDR2 from the germline V gene are MNHNS and SASEGT. With V trimmed by 7 bases and J by 6 bases, 14 bases remained unmatched.

The sequence came from a woman under 30 with Graves' hyperthyroidism. The chain recombines TRBV6-1 with TRBJ2-3; 12 bases line up with TRBD2. Material: blood. The CDR3 DNA sequence: TGTGCCAGCACCTCGAGGACTAGCGGGGCCTCATGGGATACGCAGTATTTT. It encodes CASTSRTSGASWDTQYF.